This TCR beta chain was found in a study of OX40 agonist ivuxolimab in advanced cancers. Sequenced by immunoSEQ multiplex PCR; TCRdb stores in-frame clones only, minus some. The data contain approximately 22,000 clones, around four fifths of them singletons. The clonotype was recovered from an adult with an advanced solid tumor such as melanoma, head and neck, liver or kidney cancer. The sequencing used CD4+ or CD8+ T cells sorted from blood, collected in a trial of the OX40 agonist ivuxolimab.

CDR3 nucleotide sequence: TGCGCCAGCAGCCAAGAGGACACTACCTACGAGCAGTACTTC. Protein: CASSQEDTTYEQYF. V is TRBV4-1 and J is TRBJ2-7, with TRBD1 as a possible D gene (5 bases). The V end lost 0 bases, the J end lost 2 bases, and 8 bases lay between the germline ends. This CDR3 has 14 residues. CDR1 and CDR2 from the germline V gene are MGHRA and YSYEKL.